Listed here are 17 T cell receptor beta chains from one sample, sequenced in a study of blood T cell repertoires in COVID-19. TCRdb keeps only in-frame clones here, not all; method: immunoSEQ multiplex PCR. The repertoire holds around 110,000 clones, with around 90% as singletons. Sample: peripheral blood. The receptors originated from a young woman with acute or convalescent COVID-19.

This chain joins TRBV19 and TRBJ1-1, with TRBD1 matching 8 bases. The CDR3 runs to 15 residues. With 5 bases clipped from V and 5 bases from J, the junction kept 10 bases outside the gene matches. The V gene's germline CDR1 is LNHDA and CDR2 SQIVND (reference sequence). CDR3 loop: CASSETGVRGTEAFF. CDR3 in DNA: TGTGCCAGTAGTGAGACAGGGGTGAGAGGTACTGAAGCTTTCTTT.

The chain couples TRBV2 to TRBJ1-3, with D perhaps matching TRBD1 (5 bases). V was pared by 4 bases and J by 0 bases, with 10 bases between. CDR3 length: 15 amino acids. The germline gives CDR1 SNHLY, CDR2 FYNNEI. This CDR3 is CASSGGSFSGNTIYF. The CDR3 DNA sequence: TGTGCCAGCAGTGGGGGCAGTTTCTCTGGAAACACCATATATTTT. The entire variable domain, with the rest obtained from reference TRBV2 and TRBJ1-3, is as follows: EPEVTQTPSHQVTQMGQEVILRCVPISNHLYFYWYRQILGQKVEFLVSFYNNEISEKSEIFDDQFSVERPDGSNFTLKIRSTKLEDSAMYFCASSGGSFSGNTIYFGEGSWLTVV.

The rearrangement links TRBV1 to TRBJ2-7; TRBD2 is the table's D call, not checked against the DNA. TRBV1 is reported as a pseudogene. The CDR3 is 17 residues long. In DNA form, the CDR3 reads TGCACCAGCAGCCAAGATCGAAGAGAGCGGGAGGGCCCCGAGCAGTACTTC. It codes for CTSSQDRREREGPEQYF.

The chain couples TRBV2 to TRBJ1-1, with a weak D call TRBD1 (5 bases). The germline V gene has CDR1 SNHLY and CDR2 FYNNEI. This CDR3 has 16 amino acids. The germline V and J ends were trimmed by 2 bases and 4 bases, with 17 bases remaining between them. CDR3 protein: CASSESGGRPTTEAFF. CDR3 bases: TGTGCCAGCAGTGAAAGCGGGGGGAGGCCCACCACTGAAGCTTTCTTT.

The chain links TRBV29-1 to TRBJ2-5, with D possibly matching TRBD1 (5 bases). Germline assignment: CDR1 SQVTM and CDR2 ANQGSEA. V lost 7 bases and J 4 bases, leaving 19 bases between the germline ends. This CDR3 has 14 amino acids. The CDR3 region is CSGNSLRGAETQYF. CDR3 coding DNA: TGCAGCGGCAATTCCCTCCGTGGGGCAGAGACCCAGTACTTC.

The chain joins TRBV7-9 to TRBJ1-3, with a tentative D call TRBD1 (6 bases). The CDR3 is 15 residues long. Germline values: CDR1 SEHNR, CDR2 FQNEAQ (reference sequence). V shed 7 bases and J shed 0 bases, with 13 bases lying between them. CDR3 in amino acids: CASTPIQGSGNTIYF. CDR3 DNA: TGTGCCAGCACACCAATACAGGGCTCTGGAAACACCATATATTTT.

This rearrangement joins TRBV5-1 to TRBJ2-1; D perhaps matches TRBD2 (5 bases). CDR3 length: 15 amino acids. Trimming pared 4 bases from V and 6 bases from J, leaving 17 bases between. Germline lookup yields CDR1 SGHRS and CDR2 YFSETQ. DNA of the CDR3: TGCGCCAGCAGCCCCCTAAGCTTGGAGGTCAATGAGCAGTTCTTC. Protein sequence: CASSPLSLEVNEQFF.

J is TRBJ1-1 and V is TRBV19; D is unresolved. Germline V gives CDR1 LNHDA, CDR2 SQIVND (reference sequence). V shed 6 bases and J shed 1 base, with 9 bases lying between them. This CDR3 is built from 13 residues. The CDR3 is CASSQTSNTEAFF. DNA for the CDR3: TGTGCCAGTAGCCAGACTTCGAACACTGAAGCTTTCTTT.

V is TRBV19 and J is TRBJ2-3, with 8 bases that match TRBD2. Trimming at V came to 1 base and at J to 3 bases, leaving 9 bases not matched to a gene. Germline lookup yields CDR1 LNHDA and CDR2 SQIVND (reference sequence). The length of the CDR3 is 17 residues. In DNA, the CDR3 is TGTGCCAGTAGTATAGCCCCGCGGGAGGTACGAACAGATACGCAGTATTTT. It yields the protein CASSIAPREVRTDTQYF. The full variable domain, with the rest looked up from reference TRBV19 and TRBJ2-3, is DGGITQSPKYLFRKEGQNVTLSCEQNLNHDAMYWYRQDPGQGLRLIYYSQIVNDFQKGDIAEGYSVSREKKESFPLTVTSAQKNPTAFYLCASSIAPREVRTDTQYFGPGTRLTVL.

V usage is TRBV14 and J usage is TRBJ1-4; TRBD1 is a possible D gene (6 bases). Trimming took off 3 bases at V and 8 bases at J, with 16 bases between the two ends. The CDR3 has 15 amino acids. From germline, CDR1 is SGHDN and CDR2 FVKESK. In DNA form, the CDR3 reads TGTGCCAGCAGCCAGCAACAGGGCCGAGGAGAAAAACTGTTTTTT. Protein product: CASSQQQGRGEKLFF.

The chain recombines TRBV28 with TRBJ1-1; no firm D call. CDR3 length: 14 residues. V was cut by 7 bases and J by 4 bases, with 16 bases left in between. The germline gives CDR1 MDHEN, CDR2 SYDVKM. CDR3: CASILSAEVTEAFF. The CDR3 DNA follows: TGTGCCAGCATTCTTTCGGCCGAGGTCACTGAAGCTTTCTTT.

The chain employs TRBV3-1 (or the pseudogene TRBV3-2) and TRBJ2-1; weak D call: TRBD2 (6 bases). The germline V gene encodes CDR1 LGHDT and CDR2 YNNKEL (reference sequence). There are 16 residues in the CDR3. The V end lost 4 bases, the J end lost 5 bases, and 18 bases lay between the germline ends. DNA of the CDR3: TGTGCCAGCAGCCTCGGGTGGGGGGTTGGTGACAATGAGCAGTTCTTC. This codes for CASSLGWGVGDNEQFF.

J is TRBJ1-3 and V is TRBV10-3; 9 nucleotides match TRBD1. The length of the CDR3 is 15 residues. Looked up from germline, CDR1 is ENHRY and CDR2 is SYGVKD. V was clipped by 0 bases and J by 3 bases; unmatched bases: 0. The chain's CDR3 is CAISESTGGGNTIYF. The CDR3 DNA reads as TGTGCCATCAGTGAGTCGACAGGGGGTGGAAACACCATATATTTT.

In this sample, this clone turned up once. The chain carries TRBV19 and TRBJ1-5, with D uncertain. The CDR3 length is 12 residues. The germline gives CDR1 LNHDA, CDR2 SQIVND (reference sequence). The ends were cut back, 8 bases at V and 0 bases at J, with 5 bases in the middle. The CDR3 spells CASRDSNQPQHF. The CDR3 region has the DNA TGTGCCAGTCGCGATAGCAATCAGCCCCAGCATTTT.

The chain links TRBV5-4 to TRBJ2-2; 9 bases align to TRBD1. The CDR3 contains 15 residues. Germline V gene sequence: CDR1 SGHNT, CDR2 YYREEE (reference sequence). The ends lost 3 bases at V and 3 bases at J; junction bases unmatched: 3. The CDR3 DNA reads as TGTGCCAGCAGCTCCCGGGACAGGGACACCGGGGAGCTGTTTTTT. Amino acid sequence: CASSSRDRDTGELFF.

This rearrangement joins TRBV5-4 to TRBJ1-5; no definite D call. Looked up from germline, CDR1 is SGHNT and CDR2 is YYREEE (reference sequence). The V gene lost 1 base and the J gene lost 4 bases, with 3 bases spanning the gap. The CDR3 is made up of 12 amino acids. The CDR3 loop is CASSLLNQPQHF. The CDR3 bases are TGTGCCAGCAGCTTGTTAAATCAGCCCCAGCATTTT.

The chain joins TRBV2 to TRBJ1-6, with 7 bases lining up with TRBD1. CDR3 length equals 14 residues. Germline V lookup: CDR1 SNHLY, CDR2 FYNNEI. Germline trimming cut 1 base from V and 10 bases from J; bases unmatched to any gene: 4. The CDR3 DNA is TGTGCCAGCAGTGAAGACAGGGGTCCCTCACCCCTCCACTTT. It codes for CASSEDRGPSPLHF.